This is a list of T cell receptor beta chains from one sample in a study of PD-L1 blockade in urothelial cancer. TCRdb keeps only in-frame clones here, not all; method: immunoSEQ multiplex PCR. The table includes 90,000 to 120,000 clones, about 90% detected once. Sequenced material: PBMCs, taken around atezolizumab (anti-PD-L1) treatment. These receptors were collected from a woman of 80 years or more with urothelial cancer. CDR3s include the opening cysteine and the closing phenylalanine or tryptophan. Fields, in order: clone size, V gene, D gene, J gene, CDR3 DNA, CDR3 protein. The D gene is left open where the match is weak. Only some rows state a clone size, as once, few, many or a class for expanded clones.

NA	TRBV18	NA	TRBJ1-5	TGTGCCAGCTCACCAGCCGACAGCAGTATGAATCAGCCCCAGCATTTT	CASSPADSSMNQPQHF
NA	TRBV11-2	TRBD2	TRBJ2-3	TGTGCCAGCAGCTTAGCTAGCGGACCCACAGATACGCAGTATTTT	CASSLASGPTDTQYF
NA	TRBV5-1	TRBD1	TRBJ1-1	TGCGCCAGCAGCAGGGACAGGGGGAACACTGAAGCTTTCTTT	CASSRDRGNTEAFF
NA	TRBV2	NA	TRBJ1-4	TGTGCCAGCAGCGGAGGACGGGGGACCGAAAAACTGTTTTTT	CASSGGRGTEKLFF
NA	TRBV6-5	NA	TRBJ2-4	TGTGCCAGCAGCCCCGGGAGAAAAAACATTCAGTACTTC	CASSPGRKNIQYF
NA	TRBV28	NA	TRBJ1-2	TGTGCCAGCAGTTTGGCGGGGGGCAATCCTAACTATGGCTACACCTTC	CASSLAGGNPNYGYTF
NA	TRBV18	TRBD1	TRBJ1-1	TGTGCCAGCTCAACGACAGGGTCGAACACTGAAGCTTTCTTT	CASSTTGSNTEAFF
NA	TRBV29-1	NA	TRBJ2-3	TGCAGCGTTGATATTGGCACAGATACGCAGTATTTT	CSVDIGTDTQYF
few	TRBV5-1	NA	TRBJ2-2	TGCGCCAGCAGCTTGGATTATAACGGGGAGCTGTTTTTT	CASSLDYNGELFF
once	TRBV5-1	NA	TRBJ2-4	TGCGCCAGCAGCTTGGAATCGGGACAAAAAACCCTTCAGTACTTC	CASSLESGQKTLQYF
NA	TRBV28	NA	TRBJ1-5	TGTGCCAGCAGCCTCCAACTCCATAATCAGCCCCAGCATTTT	CASSLQLHNQPQHF
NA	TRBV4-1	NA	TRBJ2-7	TGCGCCAGCAGCCAAGGGGCCCCATTGTGGTACTTC	CASSQGAPLWYF
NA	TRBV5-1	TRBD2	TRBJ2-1	TGCGCCAGCAGCTGGTACTCGAGCGGGAGCTCCTACAATGAGCAGTTCTTC	CASSWYSSGSSYNEQFF
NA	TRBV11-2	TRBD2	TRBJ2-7	TGTGCCAGCAGCTTAGTGGGGGGGACTAGGAATTTC	CASSLVGGTRNF
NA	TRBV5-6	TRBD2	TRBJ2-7	TGTGCCAGCAGCTTGGCCTCGCTAGCGGGCCACGAGCAGTACTTC	CASSLASLAGHEQYF
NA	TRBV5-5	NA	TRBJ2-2	TGTGCCAGCAGCTCCCCGGGGGGCGGATCGAACACCGGGGAGCTGTTTTTT	CASSSPGGGSNTGELFF